This T cell receptor beta chain was sequenced during a study of vaccination effects on CD4 cells after COVID-19. For this clone: Its antigen is as yet unknown.

Germline CDR1 and CDR2: MGHDK and SYGVNS. The V and J ends lost 1 base and 6 bases, in that order; junction bases with no gene match: 3. The CDR3 contains 15 residues. Expansion with viral peptide pools was applied to antigen-specific CD4+ T cells by the ViraFEST assay prior to sequencing. Culture proceeded for approximately nine days, and CD4+ T cells were then isolated. Each participant was given two doses of one vaccine (BNT162b2 or mRNA-1273). The assay was immunoSEQ multiplex PCR, and TCRdb's table has in-frame clones only and misses some. The table includes approximately 13,000 clones, approximately 68% detected once.

The V and J genes are TRBV25-1 and TRBJ1-1, with 12 bases identical to TRBD1. This specimen was CD4+ T cells from PBMCs cultured with SARS-CoV-2 spike peptides, taken after COVID-19 vaccination. The receptor was derived from a human donor who received a COVID-19 vaccine. The CDR3 region has the DNA TGTGCCAGCAGTGAATGGGGACAGGGGGCCTCTGAAGCTTTCTTT. It codes for CASSEWGQGASEAFF. Complete variable domain (other parts from reference TRBV25-1 and TRBJ1-1): EADIYQTPRYLVIGTGKKITLECSQTMGHDKMYWYQQDPGMELHLIHYSYGVNSTEKGDLSSESTVSRIRTEHFPLTLESARPSHTSQYLCASSEWGQGASEAFFGQGTRLTVV.